This T cell receptor beta chain is drawn from a study of graft-versus-host responses after intestinal transplantation. Study information: Induction using anti-thymocyte globulin, followed by tacrolimus and steroids for two to four years, was given to all recipients.

TCRdb keeps only in-frame clones here, not all; method: immunoSEQ multiplex PCR. The sample consists of about 97,000 clones, about 93% of them appearing once. The sample consisted of PBMCs, taken 450 to 460 days after intestinal transplant. The receptor was derived from a human patient who received an intestinal transplant, so some T cells may come from the graft donor.

The CDR3 here is CASSLAGTGGSGANVLTF. The DNA of the CDR3 is TGCGCCAGCAGCTTGGCCGGGACAGGTGGATCTGGGGCCAACGTCCTGACTTTC. V usage is TRBV5-1 and J usage is TRBJ2-6; the match to TRBD1 covers 8 bases. The germline CDR1 and CDR2 sequences are SGHRS and YFSETQ. Trimming at V came to 0 bases and at J to 1 base, leaving 6 bases not matched to a gene. The CDR3 covers 18 residues.